Below are 5 T cell receptor beta chains sequenced from a single sample in a study of shared clonotypes between healthy human individuals. The data were produced by immunoSEQ multiplex PCR, yet TCRdb's version contains in-frame clones alone and is incomplete. The sample carries 2 million to 3 million clones, around nine tenths recorded once. Sequences were obtained from naive CD4+ T cells sorted from blood. Subset: CD45RA+ positively selected. These receptors all come from a man aged 18 to 30 in good health.

The genes are TRBV28 and TRBJ2-2; a possible D gene is TRBD2 (5 bases). CDR3 size: 12 residues. Germline CDR1 is MDHEN and CDR2 is SYDVKM. CDR3: CAAASNTGELFF. The CDR3 nucleotides are TGTGCAGCTGCTAGCAACACCGGGGAGCTGTTTTTT.

V gene TRBV5-4 combines with J gene TRBJ2-7; a weak D match, TRBD2 (5 bases). The V end lost 0 bases, the J end lost 5 bases, and 12 bases lay between the germline ends. Germline V gene data show CDR1 as SGHNT and CDR2 as YYREEE (reference sequence). The CDR3 contains 14 residues. In DNA, the CDR3 is TGTGCCAGCAGCTTGGGGCTAGCCCGCGACGAGCAGTACTTC. As protein: CASSLGLARDEQYF.

This chain connects TRBV7-3 to TRBJ2-2, with D perhaps matching TRBD1 (5 bases). The germline gives CDR1 SGHTA, CDR2 FQGTGA. V lost 2 bases, J lost 6 bases, and 7 bases lay in between. The CDR3 runs 13 residues. The CDR3 sequence: CASSLGAAGELFF. The CDR3 bases are TGTGCCAGCAGCTTAGGGGCGGCCGGGGAGCTGTTTTTT. The full variable domain, its missing parts supplied by reference TRBV7-3 and TRBJ2-2, is GAGVSQTPSNKVTEKGKYVELRCDPISGHTALYWYRQSLGQGPEFLIYFQGTGAADDSGLPNDRFFAVRPEGSVSTLKIQRTERGDSAVYLCASSLGAAGELFFGEGSRLTVL.

The V call is TRBV6-5, the J call TRBJ1-2, with D maybe TRBD1 (6 bases). CDR1 and CDR2 from the germline V gene are MNHEY and SVGAGI. V dropped 0 bases and J dropped 4 bases, with 15 bases sitting between them. CDR3 length: 16 residues. CDR3 sequence (DNA): TGTGCCAGCAGTTACTCGGGAATACAGGGCCCCTATGGCTACACCTTC. Translation: CASSYSGIQGPYGYTF.

This chain uses TRBV18 with TRBJ2-3, with TRBD2 matching 8 bases. This CDR3 is 14 amino acids long. V lost 0 bases and J lost 5; bases outside the gene matches: 1. The V gene's germline CDR1 is KGHSH and CDR2 LQKENI. The chain's CDR3 is CASSPPGLGDTQYF. The CDR3 DNA sequence: TGTGCCAGCTCACCACCGGGACTAGGAGATACGCAGTATTTT.